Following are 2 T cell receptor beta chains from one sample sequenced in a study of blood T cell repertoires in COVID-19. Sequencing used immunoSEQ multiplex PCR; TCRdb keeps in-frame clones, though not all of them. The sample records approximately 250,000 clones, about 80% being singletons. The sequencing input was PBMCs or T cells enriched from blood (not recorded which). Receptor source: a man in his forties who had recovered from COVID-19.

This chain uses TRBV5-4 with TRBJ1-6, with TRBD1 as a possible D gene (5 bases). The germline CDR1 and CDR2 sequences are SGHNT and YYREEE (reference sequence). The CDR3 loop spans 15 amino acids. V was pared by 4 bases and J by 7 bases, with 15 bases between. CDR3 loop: CASSPVGGGNSPLHF. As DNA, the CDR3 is TGTGCCAGCAGCCCGGTTGGCGGGGGAAATTCACCCCTCCACTTT.

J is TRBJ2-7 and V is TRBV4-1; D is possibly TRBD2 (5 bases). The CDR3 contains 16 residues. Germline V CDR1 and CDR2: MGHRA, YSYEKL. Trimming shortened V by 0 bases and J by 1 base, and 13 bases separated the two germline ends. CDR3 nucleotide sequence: TGCGCCAGCAGCCAAGAAGCGGACTCTCCATCCTACGAGCAGTACTTC. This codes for CASSQEADSPSYEQYF.